The TCR beta chain under discussion was sequenced for a study of cytomegalovirus exposure and HLA in healthy donors. Study-wide findings and caveats: Most subjects had HLA-A and HLA-B alleles reportedly predicted accurately by TCR beta sequences.

The PCR ran on 60 Vbeta and 13 Jbeta primers. TCRdb keeps only in-frame clones here, not all; method: immunoSEQ multiplex PCR. The table has 95,000 to 100,000 clones, roughly 79% seen once. Germline V gives CDR1 SEHNR, CDR2 FQNEAQ (reference sequence). The CDR3 consists of 15 residues. As to this clone: The antigen remains unidentified. At one of its ends the junction is not consistent with the germline gene, which may arise from a read error.

Source material: PBMCs. This rearrangement joins TRBV7-9 to TRBJ1-5, with TRBD1 identical over 8 bases. This TCR came from a man aged 35 to 55 in good health and CMV-seronegative. CDR3 bases: TGTTCCAGCAGCTCACCTTCAGGGGGCGAACAGCCCCAGCATTTT. Protein product: CSSSSPSGGEQPQHF.